Listed here are 28 T cell receptor beta chains from one sample, sequenced in a study of T cell changes during pregnancy in multiple sclerosis. Data came from immunoSEQ multiplex PCR; TCRdb stores just in-frame clones and leaves some out. The sample comprises around 88,000 clones, just over 90% of which are singletons, and 2% to 3% rests with the top ten. The source material was peripheral blood, sampled after pregnancy. The receptors stem from a female donor in good health, enrolled as a control in a pregnancy study.

The chain combines TRBV28 with TRBJ2-1, with 12 nucleotides matching TRBD2. Looked up from germline, CDR1 is MDHEN and CDR2 is SYDVKM. J was trimmed by 4 bases and V by 6 bases; bases with no gene match: 4. CDR3 length equals 15 residues. In DNA, the CDR3 is TGTGCCAGCAGGTCTAGCGGGAGGGGGTACAATGAGCAGTTCTTC. The encoded protein is CASRSSGRGYNEQFF.

The chain has TRBV6-5 and TRBJ2-7, with D maybe TRBD2 (5 bases). Between the trimmed V and J ends, which lost 2 bases and 2 bases, there was a span of 16 bases. The CDR3 sequence is 16 residues long. Germline values: CDR1 MNHEY, CDR2 SVGAGI. The CDR3 DNA follows: TGTGCCAGCAGTTACCTAACCACGGACGGGACCTACGAGCAGTACTTC. This gives the protein CASSYLTTDGTYEQYF.

The rearrangement links TRBV6-1 to TRBJ2-7; the match to TRBD2 covers 10 bases. This CDR3 comprises 15 residues. With V trimmed by 2 bases and J by 5 bases, 6 bases remained unmatched. Per germline, CDR1 MNHNS and CDR2 SASEGT. CDR3 DNA: TGTGCCAGCAGTGAAACAGCGGGAGGGAGGGACGAGCAGTACTTC. Translated: CASSETAGGRDEQYF.

This chain connects TRBV5-4 to TRBJ2-2; 7 nucleotides agree with TRBD2. The CDR3 is 16 amino acids. Germline V gene sequence: CDR1 SGHNT, CDR2 YYREEE (reference sequence). The ends lost 4 bases at V and 1 base at J; junction bases unmatched: 7. CDR3 residues: CASSPPTSRNTGELFF. For the CDR3, the DNA is TGTGCCAGCAGCCCCCCGACTAGCCGGAACACCGGGGAGCTGTTTTTT.

CDR3 region: CASSIAVRTGEGEAFF. CDR3 in DNA: TGTGCCAGTAGTATCGCCGTAAGGACAGGGGAGGGTGAAGCTTTCTTT. This sequence joins TRBV19 and TRBJ1-1, with 9 bases aligning to TRBD1. Germline trimming cut 3 bases from V and 7 bases from J; bases unmatched to any gene: 12. The CDR3 contains 16 residues. The germline V gene encodes CDR1 LNHDA and CDR2 SQIVND (reference sequence).

The chain is built from TRBV6-5 and TRBJ2-7; the D gene is possibly TRBD1 (6 bases). This CDR3 comprises 12 residues. Per the germline V gene, CDR1 is MNHEY and CDR2 is SVGAGI. V lost 2 bases to trimming and J lost 7 bases, with 9 bases between them. CDR3 amino acids: CASSYPTGEQYF. The CDR3 coding sequence is TGTGCCAGCAGTTACCCGACAGGTGAGCAGTACTTC.

The chain is built from TRBV19 and TRBJ2-7, with TRBD2 matching 9 bases. The V segment lost 3 bases and the J segment 0 bases; nucleotides outside the gene matches: 3. This CDR3 spans 15 amino acids. From germline, CDR1 is LNHDA and CDR2 SQIVND (reference sequence). The CDR3 loop is CASSIFSGSSYEQYF. In DNA, the CDR3 is TGTGCCAGTAGTATTTTTAGCGGGAGCTCCTACGAGCAGTACTTC.

The chain joins TRBV2 to TRBJ1-5; no reliable D call. V lost 1 base, J lost 5 bases, and 9 bases lay in between. In germline, CDR1 is SNHLY, CDR2 FYNNEI. The CDR3 runs 14 residues. The chain's CDR3 is CASSEVAGDQPQHF. CDR3 DNA sequence: TGTGCCAGCAGTGAAGTGGCAGGCGATCAGCCCCAGCATTTT.

The CDR3 loop reads CASSFFIGLAGGTDTQYF. CDR3 in DNA: TGTGCCAGCAGCTTCTTCATAGGACTAGCGGGGGGCACAGATACGCAGTATTTT. V is TRBV7-9 and J is TRBJ2-3, with TRBD2 matching 13 bases. CDR3 size: 18 residues. Germline values: CDR1 SEHNR, CDR2 FQNEAQ (reference sequence). J was trimmed by 1 base and V by 3 bases; bases with no gene match: 7.

The genes are TRBV10-3 and TRBJ2-5; a possible D gene is TRBD1 (7 bases). Germline CDR1 is ENHRY and CDR2 is SYGVKD. This CDR3 spans 15 amino acids. Trimming pared 11 bases from V and 1 base from J, leaving 20 bases between. CDR3 region: CAAGGPGLPQETQYF. The CDR3 DNA reads TGTGCCGCAGGGGGACCGGGACTCCCCCAAGAGACCCAGTACTTC.

V is TRBV4-1 and J is TRBJ2-7; 8 nucleotides agree with TRBD1. This CDR3 spans 17 amino acids. The J segment lost 0 bases and the V segment lost 3 bases, leaving 10 bases of the junction unmatched. Germline V gene data show CDR1 as MGHRA and CDR2 as YSYEKL. The CDR3 reads CASSHTTGQAISYEQYF. For the CDR3, the DNA is TGCGCCAGCAGCCATACCACGGGACAGGCAATCTCCTACGAGCAGTACTTC.

This rearrangement joins TRBV5-1 to TRBJ2-1, with 10 bases lining up with TRBD2. V gave up 2 bases and J gave up 4 bases; unmatched junction bases: 3. The CDR3 is 15 amino acids. Germline assignment: CDR1 SGHRS and CDR2 YFSETQ. For the CDR3, the DNA is TGCGCCAGCAGCTTAGCGGGAGGGGAGTACAATGAGCAGTTCTTC. It specifies CASSLAGGEYNEQFF.

This chain joins TRBV18 and TRBJ1-4; D remains ambiguous. The germline gives CDR1 KGHSH, CDR2 LQKENI. CDR3 length equals 14 residues. Trimming removed 7 bases from V and 3 bases from J, with 12 bases in between. CDR3 region: CASFPRASNEKLFF. The DNA for the CDR3 is TGTGCCAGCTTTCCGCGAGCCTCTAATGAAAAACTGTTTTTT.

This chain links TRBV9 with TRBJ2-3; 9 bases match TRBD2. V trimming: 0 bases; J trimming: 3 bases; junction bases outside the gene matches: 5. This CDR3 contains 16 residues. Germline loops: CDR1 SGDLS, CDR2 YYNGEE. The CDR3 DNA reads as TGTGCCAGCAGCGTAGCTACAGCGGGGGGTACAGATACGCAGTATTTT. The encoded protein is CASSVATAGGTDTQYF.

The J gene is TRBJ1-4, the V gene TRBV2; D is undetermined. V dropped 6 bases and J dropped 0 bases, with 17 bases sitting between them. Germline CDR1 and CDR2: SNHLY and FYNNEI. The CDR3 has 17 residues. CDR3 DNA: TGTGCCAGCAGCGTTCTCTTAGAGGGAGCAACTAATGAAAAACTGTTTTTT. It specifies CASSVLLEGATNEKLFF.

The CDR3 loop reads CASSHDQNGYTF. The CDR3, as DNA: TGTGCCAGCAGCCACGATCAGAATGGCTACACCTTC. This rearrangement joins TRBV6-5 to TRBJ1-2; D ambiguous. The ends were cut back, 6 bases at V and 6 bases at J, with 11 bases in the middle. Germline lookup yields CDR1 MNHEY and CDR2 SVGAGI. The CDR3 contains 12 residues.

The gene calls are TRBV30 and TRBJ1-2; maybe TRBD1 (5 bases). Between the trimmed V and J ends, which lost 4 bases and 7 bases, there was a span of 10 bases. This CDR3 spans 11 amino acids. CDR1 is GTSNPN and CDR2 is SVGIG in the germline V gene (reference sequence). Here the CDR3 DNA reads TGTGCCTGGACCAGGGCGCGTGGCTACACCTTC. This codes for CAWTRARGYTF.

The rearrangement joins TRBV6-1 to TRBJ2-7; D is perhaps TRBD1 (5 bases). Germline values: CDR1 MNHNS, CDR2 SASEGT. The CDR3 spans 13 residues. Trimming removed 5 bases from V and 6 bases from J, with 14 bases in between. The CDR3 here is CASSPDRLTEQYF. CDR3 bases: TGTGCCAGCAGTCCCGACAGACTTACCGAGCAGTACTTC.

V and J are TRBV6-1 and TRBJ1-1; tentatively, D is TRBD1 (5 bases). V was trimmed by 0 bases and J by 3 bases, leaving 8 bases between them. The CDR3 sequence is 14 residues long. The germline V gene encodes CDR1 MNHNS and CDR2 SASEGT. The CDR3 protein is CASSEAGGDTEAFF. For the CDR3, the DNA is TGTGCCAGCAGTGAAGCGGGGGGGGACACTGAAGCTTTCTTT.

The chain carries TRBV28 and TRBJ1-2, with D unresolved. The germline V and J ends were trimmed by 5 bases and 8 bases, with 6 bases remaining between them. Per germline, CDR1 MDHEN and CDR2 SYDVKM. The CDR3 extends over 10 amino acids. The CDR3 nucleotides are TGTGCCAGCAGTAGGAGAGGCTACACCTTC. As protein: CASSRRGYTF.

This clone was detected only a few times. V is TRBV7-2 and J is TRBJ2-7; 11 bases are shared with TRBD2. The CDR3 is made up of 15 amino acids. The V gene's germline CDR1 is SGHTA and CDR2 FQGNSA. Germline trimming cut 5 bases from V and 6 bases from J; bases unmatched to any gene: 9. CDR3 sequence: CASSLAGTSGLEQYF. The CDR3 DNA sequence: TGTGCCAGCAGCCTTGCTGGGACTAGCGGACTCGAGCAGTACTTC.

This chain uses TRBV10-2 with TRBJ2-3, with TRBD1 identical over 9 bases. The V gene's germline CDR1 is WSHSY and CDR2 SAAADI. The CDR3 loop spans 14 amino acids. V shed 6 bases, J shed 8 bases, and the junction held 9 bases outside the gene matches. CDR3 DNA: TGCGCCAGCAGCCCACAGGACAGGGGACTTACGCAGTATTTT. It specifies CASSPQDRGLTQYF.

The chain couples TRBV11-3 to TRBJ2-7; 10 bases align to TRBD2. V shed 4 bases and J 5 bases; nucleotides not matched to a gene: 2. The CDR3 runs to 13 residues. From germline, CDR1 is SGHNT and CDR2 YENEEA. DNA for the CDR3: TGTGCCAGCAGCTCCGGACTAGCGGACGAGCAGTACTTC. It encodes CASSSGLADEQYF.

This chain connects TRBV4-1 to TRBJ2-7; 9 nucleotides line up with TRBD1. The V and J ends lost 1 base and 3 bases, in that order; junction bases with no gene match: 7. The CDR3 sequence is 16 residues long. Germline assignment: CDR1 MGHRA and CDR2 YSYEKL. The CDR3 loop is CASSQVGQGVGYEQYF. In DNA, the CDR3 is TGCGCCAGCAGCCAAGTGGGACAGGGTGTCGGCTACGAGCAGTACTTC.

This rearrangement joins TRBV29-1 to TRBJ2-2; D perhaps matches TRBD1 (5 bases). The CDR3 is 14 residues long. The germline V gene has CDR1 SQVTM and CDR2 ANQGSEA. V lost 7 bases, J lost 2 bases, and 14 bases lay in between. DNA for the CDR3: TGCAGCGAGTATTTTCAGGGTAACACCGGGGAGCTGTTTTTT. Translating gives CSEYFQGNTGELFF.

The chain is built from TRBV14 and TRBJ2-1; D possibly corresponds to TRBD2 (5 bases). The CDR3 is 15 amino acids. Germline CDR1 is SGHDN and CDR2 is FVKESK. V was shortened by 3 bases and J by 7 bases, with 16 bases between the two germline ends. The CDR3 sequence is CASSQWGWRPNEQFF. In nucleotides, the CDR3 is TGTGCCAGCAGCCAGTGGGGATGGAGGCCAAATGAGCAGTTCTTC.

The CDR3 region has the DNA TGTGCCAGCAGTATCAGTCTCAGGGGCACTAATCAGCCCCAGCATTTT. It translates to CASSISLRGTNQPQHF. The rearrangement links TRBV27 to TRBJ1-5; D is perhaps TRBD1 (6 bases). The V and J ends lost 5 bases and 4 bases respectively, with 18 bases between them. The CDR3 runs 16 residues. CDR1 is MNHEY and CDR2 is SMNVEV in the germline V gene (reference sequence).

The chain joins TRBV5-1 to TRBJ2-7; 10 bases agree with TRBD2. Per the germline V gene, CDR1 is SGHRS and CDR2 is YFSETQ. V trimming: 3 bases; J trimming: 7 bases; junction bases outside the gene matches: 13. The CDR3 has 16 amino acids. The CDR3 sequence is CASSSHGLADLREQYF. The CDR3 DNA reads as TGCGCCAGCAGCTCCCACGGACTAGCGGATCTACGGGAGCAGTACTTC.